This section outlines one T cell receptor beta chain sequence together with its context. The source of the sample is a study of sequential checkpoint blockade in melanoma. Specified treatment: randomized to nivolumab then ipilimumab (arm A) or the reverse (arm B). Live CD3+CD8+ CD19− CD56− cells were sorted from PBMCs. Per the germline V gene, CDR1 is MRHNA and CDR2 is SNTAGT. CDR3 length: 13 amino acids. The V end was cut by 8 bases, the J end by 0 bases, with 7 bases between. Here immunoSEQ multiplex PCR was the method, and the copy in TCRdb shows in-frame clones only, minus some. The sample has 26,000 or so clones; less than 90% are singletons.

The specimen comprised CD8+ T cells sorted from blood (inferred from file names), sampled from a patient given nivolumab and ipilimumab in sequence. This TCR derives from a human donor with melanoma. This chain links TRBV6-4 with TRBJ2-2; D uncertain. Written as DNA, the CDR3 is TGTGCCAGCGGTGTCTCGAACACCGGGGAGCTGTTTTTT. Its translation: CASGVSNTGELFF.